The T cell receptor beta chain under discussion was sequenced for a study of tumor and adjacent non-tumor tissue in lung cancer. Whole-study findings and limits: Top 100 clones took a larger repertoire share in normal lung.

Three rounds of nested PCR, following a modified ARM-PCR protocol, produced the TCRbeta library. In TCRdb, the multiplex PCR reads were re-called with MiXCR into one record per CDR3 protein. The data contain 120,000 to 150,000 distinct CDR3 sequences, approximately 66% of them singletons. To note about this clonotype: Its target is not known. A read error may explain this, as a much larger clone is one base away.

Germline V gene data show CDR1 as MGHRA and CDR2 as YSYEKL. The CDR3 is made up of 13 amino acids. No cell sorting was done before RNA was extracted from the tissue. Sequencing was done on a sample of lung tumor tissue. This receptor was identified in a man in his 60s with small cell lung cancer. J is TRBJ2-1 and V is TRBV4-1; D remains ambiguous. Written as DNA, the CDR3 is TGCACCAGCAGCCCCCCGCGCACCTATGAGCAGTTCTTC. It codes for CTSSPPRTYEQFF.